This T cell receptor (beta chain) was profiled in a study of OX40 agonist ivuxolimab in advanced cancers. Study at large: Patients in dose escalation had liver, melanoma, kidney or head and neck cancers. Prior therapy, whether anti-PD-1, anti-PD-L1 or anti-CTLA-4, was allowed, and 40% had some. Broader study findings: Researchers report that CD8+ T cells had, on average, more expanded clones than CD4+. At doses 0.1 to 3.0 mg/kg, CD4+ and CD8+ clones expanded.

To note about this clone: Its antigen is undetermined.

Sequenced by immunoSEQ multiplex PCR; TCRdb stores in-frame clones only, minus some. The repertoire holds over 15,000 clones, with about 89% as singletons. Germline V CDR1 and CDR2: LNHDA, SQIVND (reference sequence). This CDR3 is built from 15 residues. The J segment lost 5 bases and the V segment lost 3 bases, leaving 6 bases of the junction unmatched. Specimen: CD4+ or CD8+ T cells sorted from blood, collected in a trial of the OX40 agonist ivuxolimab. The source of this sequence is an adult with an advanced solid tumor such as melanoma, head and neck, liver or kidney cancer. The chain has TRBV19 and TRBJ2-7; 11 bases line up with TRBD2. The CDR3 reads CASSILLAGVDEQYF. CDR3 in DNA: TGTGCCAGTAGTATCCTACTAGCGGGAGTAGACGAGCAGTACTTC.